The T cell receptor (beta chain) described here comes from a study of blood T cell repertoires in COVID-19. At the level of the study: Sites in the United States, Italy and Spain provided acute and convalescent COVID-19 samples.

In the original processing: The authors estimated nucleated cell counts from reference gene primer amplification. This table comes from immunoSEQ multiplex PCR, and its TCRdb copy is limited to in-frame clones, with some not included. The V and J calls and clone size are taken from that table; D and trimming were inferred from the DNA. The sample lists 300,000 to 500,000 clones; approximately 88% were seen once. Trimming shortened V by 2 bases and J by 5 bases, and 7 bases separated the two germline ends. From germline, CDR1 is MNHNY and CDR2 SVGAGI (reference sequence). The CDR3 has 12 amino acids. Adults between roughly 18 and 95 years of age took part from more than 20 US areas.

The origin of this receptor is a woman between 35 and 50 years old with acute COVID-19. Material: PBMCs or T cells enriched from blood (not recorded which). The V and J genes are TRBV6-6 and TRBJ2-7; D not resolved. CDR3 bases: TGTGCCAGCAGTTACCGCGGTGACGAGCAGTACTTC. Translating it yields CASSYRGDEQYF.